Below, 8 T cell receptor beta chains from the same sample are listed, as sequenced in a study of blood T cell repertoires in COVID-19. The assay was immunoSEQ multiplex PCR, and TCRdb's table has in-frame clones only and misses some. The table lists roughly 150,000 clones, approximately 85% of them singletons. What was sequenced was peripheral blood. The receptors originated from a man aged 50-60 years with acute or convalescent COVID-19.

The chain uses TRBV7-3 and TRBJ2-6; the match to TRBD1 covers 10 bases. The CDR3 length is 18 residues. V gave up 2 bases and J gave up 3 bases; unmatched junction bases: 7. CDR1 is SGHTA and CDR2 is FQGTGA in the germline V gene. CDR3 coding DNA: TGTGCCAGCAGCTTAGAGGGACAGGGGCTCGGTGGGGCCAACGTCCTGACTTTC. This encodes CASSLEGQGLGGANVLTF.

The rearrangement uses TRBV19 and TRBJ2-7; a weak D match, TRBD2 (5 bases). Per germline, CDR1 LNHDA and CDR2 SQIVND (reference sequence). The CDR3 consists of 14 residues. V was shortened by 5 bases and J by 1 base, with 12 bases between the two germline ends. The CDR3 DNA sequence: TGTGCCAGTAGTGCCGGGGTGGGGTCCTACGAGCAGTACTTC. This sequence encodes CASSAGVGSYEQYF.

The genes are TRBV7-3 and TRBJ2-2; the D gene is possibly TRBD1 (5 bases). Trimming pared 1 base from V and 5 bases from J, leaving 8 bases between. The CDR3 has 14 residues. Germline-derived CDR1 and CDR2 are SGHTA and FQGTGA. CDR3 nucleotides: TGTGCCAGCAGCTTAATGGGGCAAACCGGGGAGCTGTTTTTT. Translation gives CASSLMGQTGELFF. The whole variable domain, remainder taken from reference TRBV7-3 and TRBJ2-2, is GAGVSQTPSNKVTEKGKYVELRCDPISGHTALYWYRQSLGQGPEFLIYFQGTGAADDSGLPNDRFFAVRPEGSVSTLKIQRTERGDSAVYLCASSLMGQTGELFFGEGSRLTVL.

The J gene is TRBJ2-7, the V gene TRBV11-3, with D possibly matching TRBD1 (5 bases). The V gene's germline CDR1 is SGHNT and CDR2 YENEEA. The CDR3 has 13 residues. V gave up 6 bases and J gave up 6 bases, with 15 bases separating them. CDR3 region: CASRPRDRFEQYF. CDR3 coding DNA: TGTGCCAGCAGACCCCGTGACAGATTCGAGCAGTACTTC.

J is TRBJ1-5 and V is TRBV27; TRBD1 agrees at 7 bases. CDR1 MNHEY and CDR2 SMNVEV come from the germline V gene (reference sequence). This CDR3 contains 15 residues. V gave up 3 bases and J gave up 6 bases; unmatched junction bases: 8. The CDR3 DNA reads TGTGCCAGCAGTTTGGGGCCAGGGGGTTTTCAGCCCCAGCATTTT. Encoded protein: CASSLGPGGFQPQHF.

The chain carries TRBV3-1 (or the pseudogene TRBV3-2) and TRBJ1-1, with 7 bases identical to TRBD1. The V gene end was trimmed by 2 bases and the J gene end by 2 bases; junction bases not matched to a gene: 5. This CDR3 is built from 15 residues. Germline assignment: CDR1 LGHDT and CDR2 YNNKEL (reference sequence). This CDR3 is CASSQRDRRNTEAFF. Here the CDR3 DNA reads TGTGCCAGCAGCCAACGGGACAGAAGAAACACTGAAGCTTTCTTT.

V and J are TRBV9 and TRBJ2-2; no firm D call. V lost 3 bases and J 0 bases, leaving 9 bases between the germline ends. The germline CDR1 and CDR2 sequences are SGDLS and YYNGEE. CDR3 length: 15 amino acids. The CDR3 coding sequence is TGTGCCAGCAGCGCCTATGGTACGAACACCGGGGAGCTGTTTTTT. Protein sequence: CASSAYGTNTGELFF.

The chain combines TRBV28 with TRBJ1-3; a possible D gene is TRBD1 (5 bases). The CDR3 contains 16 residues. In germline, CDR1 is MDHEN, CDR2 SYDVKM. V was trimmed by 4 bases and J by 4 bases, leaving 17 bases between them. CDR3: CASSSGGAQDGNTIYF. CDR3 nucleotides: TGTGCCAGCAGTTCCGGCGGGGCGCAGGACGGAAACACCATATATTTT.